The entry below describes one T cell receptor beta chain. The data were produced by immunoSEQ multiplex PCR, yet TCRdb's version contains in-frame clones alone and is incomplete. This table holds about 190,000 clones, around 87% found once. These data originate in a study of blood T cell repertoires in COVID-19. Study at large: Some COVID-19 samples were acute and others convalescent; all came from the United States, Italy and Spain. T cells, B-cell-depleted T cells, or PBMCs supplied cDNA or gDNA.

V gave up 5 bases and J gave up 7 bases; unmatched junction bases: 11. Germline V CDR1 and CDR2: PRHDT, FYEKMQ (reference sequence). The CDR3 has 15 residues. The sequence derives from a man aged 50 to 59 with acute or convalescent COVID-19. The chain has TRBV13 and TRBJ1-2, with TRBD1 identical over 9 bases. The sample taken for sequencing was peripheral blood. The CDR3: CASSGMNRGRSGYTF. For the CDR3, the DNA is TGTGCCAGCAGCGGGATGAACAGGGGGCGAAGTGGCTACACCTTC.